A single T cell receptor beta chain is shown here with its context. The sample is drawn from a study of blood T cell repertoires in COVID-19. The method was immunoSEQ multiplex PCR; TCRdb's version includes in-frame clones alone and lacks a portion of them. Of around 87,000 clones listed, 89% are singletons. With 3 bases removed from V and 6 bases from J, the gap between germline ends came to 8 bases. The CDR3 totals 13 residues. Material for sequencing was peripheral blood. This TCR was recovered from a man aged 45-65 years with acute or convalescent COVID-19. V usage is TRBV12-3 or TRBV12-4 and J usage is TRBJ2-2; D uncertain. CDR3 bases: TGTGCCAGCAGTTTCACCTACGCCGGGGAGCTGTTTTTT. Protein sequence: CASSFTYAGELFF.